These 32 T cell receptor beta chains originate from one sample sequenced in a study of cytomegalovirus exposure and HLA in healthy donors. The PCR had 60 Vbeta and 13 Jbeta primers. TCRdb keeps only in-frame clones here, not all; method: immunoSEQ multiplex PCR. The sample consists of approximately 190,000 clones, 70% to 80% of them appearing once. Sequences were obtained from PBMCs. These receptors came from a woman aged 30 to 39 in good health and CMV-seropositive.

The rearrangement joins TRBV20-1 to TRBJ2-7; 8 bases match TRBD2. This CDR3 spans 11 amino acids. The trim removed 7 bases at V and 4 bases at J, leaving 3 bases unmatched. The germline gives CDR1 DFQATT, CDR2 SNEGSKA (reference sequence). CDR3 residues: CSVQREYEQYF. In DNA, the CDR3 is TGCAGTGTCCAGCGGGAGTACGAGCAGTACTTC.

The V call is TRBV5-1, the J call TRBJ1-2; a possible D gene is TRBD1 (5 bases). Germline CDR1 reads SGHRS; CDR2 reads YFSETQ. This CDR3 comprises 12 residues. V lost 0 bases, J lost 8 bases, and 8 bases lay in between. The CDR3 spells CASSLGQGGYTF. DNA for the CDR3: TGCGCCAGCAGCTTGGGGCAGGGAGGCTACACCTTC. Using reference TRBV5-1 and TRBJ1-2 for the parts outside the CDR3, the full variable domain is KAGVTQTPRYLIKTRGQQVTLSCSPISGHRSVSWYQQTPGQGLQFLFEYFSETQRNKGNFPGRFSGRQFSNSRSEMNVSTLELGDSALYLCASSLGQGGYTFGSGTRLTVV.

The V gene is TRBV2, the J gene TRBJ2-7; D unresolved. Trimming removed 4 bases at V and 2 bases at J, with 12 bases between. The CDR3 loop spans 14 amino acids. Germline lookup yields CDR1 SNHLY and CDR2 FYNNEI. CDR3 DNA sequence: TGTGCCAGCAGTGCGAACAGTGGTCCCTACGAGCAGTACTTC. The encoded protein is CASSANSGPYEQYF.

This rearrangement joins TRBV18 to TRBJ2-3; 8 positions match TRBD2. The CDR3 totals 17 residues. The germline CDR1 and CDR2 sequences are KGHSH and LQKENI. V shed 2 bases, J shed 0 bases, and the junction held 7 bases outside the gene matches. This chain's CDR3 is CASSPFPGLESTDTQYF. In DNA form, the CDR3 reads TGTGCCAGCTCACCATTCCCGGGACTAGAGAGCACAGATACGCAGTATTTT.

The chain employs TRBV25-1 and TRBJ1-2; 7 bases agree with TRBD1. The V gene's germline CDR1 is MGHDK and CDR2 SYGVNS. The CDR3 contains 14 residues. J lost 7 bases, V lost 5 bases, and 10 bases had no gene match. CDR3 DNA sequence: TGTGCCAGCAGTACGACAGGGTCTAGTGGTGGCTACACCTTC. It is translated as CASSTTGSSGGYTF.

The table lists this clone with a count of one. The chain couples TRBV9 to TRBJ2-3, with 12 bases aligning to TRBD2. The ends lost 4 bases at V and 4 bases at J; junction bases unmatched: 10. The CDR3 contains 17 residues. Germline values: CDR1 SGDLS, CDR2 YYNGEE. CDR3 DNA: TGTGCCAGCAGCCCAACCCTTGGACTAGCGGGACCAGATACGCAGTATTTT. Protein sequence: CASSPTLGLAGPDTQYF.

V gene TRBV27 combines with J gene TRBJ2-1, with a tentative D call TRBD1 (5 bases). This CDR3 contains 13 residues. Trimming shortened V by 1 base and J by 16 bases, and 17 bases separated the two germline ends. The germline gives CDR1 MNHEY, CDR2 SMNVEV (reference sequence). The DNA for the CDR3 is TGTGCCAGCAGTTTATTTTTGCAGGGATTCCAATTCTTC. Its translation: CASSLFLQGFQFF.

The rearrangement links TRBV6-1 to TRBJ2-7; 9 bases align to TRBD1. Germline-derived CDR1 and CDR2 are MNHNS and SASEGT. The ends lost 6 bases at V and 3 bases at J; junction bases unmatched: 9. The CDR3 is 15 residues long. For the CDR3, the DNA is TGTGCCAGCAGCGACAGGGGGTCCCCTATCTACGAGCAGTACTTC. Its translation is CASSDRGSPIYEQYF.

The chain links TRBV28 to TRBJ1-1; D might be TRBD1 (6 bases). V lost 5 bases to trimming and J lost 0 bases, with 19 bases between them. CDR1 and CDR2 from the germline V gene are MDHEN and SYDVKM. This CDR3 has 17 amino acids. The CDR3 is CASSPPGGLLMNTEAFF. The CDR3 DNA reads TGTGCCAGCAGTCCTCCGGGGGGCCTGCTCATGAACACTGAAGCTTTCTTT.

This clone was detected a few times. The chain joins TRBV19 to TRBJ2-3; D gene ambiguous. This CDR3 comprises 14 residues. V dropped 8 bases and J dropped 7 bases, with 19 bases sitting between them. In germline, CDR1 is LNHDA, CDR2 SQIVND (reference sequence). This chain's CDR3 is CASGHPTSQNTQYF. Here the CDR3 DNA reads TGTGCCAGTGGCCATCCCACCTCTCAAAATACGCAGTATTTT.

The chain combines TRBV6-1 with TRBJ1-1; the D gene is possibly TRBD1 (6 bases). Germline V gene sequence: CDR1 MNHNS, CDR2 SASEGT. The CDR3 is 14 amino acids. Trimming pared 6 bases from V and 4 bases from J, leaving 15 bases between. Here the CDR3 DNA reads TGTGCCAGCAGAGCAGGGGCCCTCAGCACTGAAGCTTTCTTT. Protein sequence: CASRAGALSTEAFF.

This chain links TRBV28 with TRBJ2-2; 10 nucleotides agree with TRBD1. The CDR3 has 15 amino acids. The J segment lost 3 bases and the V segment lost 5 bases, leaving 3 bases of the junction unmatched. Germline CDR1 and CDR2: MDHEN and SYDVKM. The CDR3: CASSPGTGDTGELFF. The DNA for the CDR3 is TGTGCCAGCAGTCCCGGGACAGGGGACACCGGGGAGCTGTTTTTT.

The chain couples TRBV5-6 to TRBJ2-3, with D maybe TRBD2 (6 bases). Germline CDR1 SGHDT, CDR2 YYEEEE. This CDR3 has 12 residues. The V end lost 3 bases, the J end lost 4 bases, and 6 bases lay between the germline ends. CDR3 DNA: TGTGCCAGCAGCTGGGGGGCAGATACGCAGTATTTT. Protein sequence: CASSWGADTQYF. The full variable domain, its missing parts supplied by reference TRBV5-6 and TRBJ2-3, is DAGVTQSPTHLIKTRGQQVTLRCSPKSGHDTVSWYQQALGQGPQFIFQYYEEEERQRGNFPDRFSGHQFPNYSSELNVNALLLGDSALYLCASSWGADTQYFGPGTRLTVL.

This clone showed up just once. The genes are TRBV2 and TRBJ1-1; 12 nucleotides agree with TRBD1. Germline V CDR1 and CDR2: SNHLY, FYNNEI. Losses at the gene ends were 6 bases for V and 4 bases for J; bases not matched to a gene: 6. The CDR3 totals 15 residues. In DNA form, the CDR3 reads TGTGCCAGCAGAGGGACAGGGGGCGGGGTCACTGAAGCTTTCTTT. It yields the protein CASRGTGGGVTEAFF.

Regarding this clone: This sample includes further DNA sequences coding for the same CDR3. J is TRBJ1-1 and V is TRBV2; D is perhaps TRBD1 (5 bases). Germline CDR1 reads SNHLY; CDR2 reads FYNNEI. V gave up 4 bases and J gave up 5 bases, with 11 bases separating them. This CDR3 contains 13 residues. CDR3 residues: CASSVGGWTEAFF. The CDR3 nucleotides are TGTGCCAGCAGTGTTGGGGGGTGGACTGAAGCTTTCTTT.

This clone has only one observation. The chain is built from TRBV5-4 and TRBJ2-7, with a tentative D call TRBD1 (6 bases). The CDR3 length is 13 residues. CDR1 is SGHNT and CDR2 is YYREEE in the germline V gene (reference sequence). The V gene lost 3 bases and the J gene lost 6 bases, with 13 bases spanning the gap. This CDR3 is CASSSNRVVEQYF. The DNA of the CDR3 is TGTGCCAGCAGCTCAAACAGGGTAGTCGAGCAGTACTTC.

The V call is TRBV19, the J call TRBJ1-2; D call uncertain. CDR3 size: 12 residues. Germline assignment: CDR1 LNHDA and CDR2 SQIVND (reference sequence). The ends were cut back, 5 bases at V and 4 bases at J, with 8 bases in the middle. CDR3 in amino acids: CASSYHTYGYTF. The CDR3 nucleotides read TGTGCCAGTAGTTATCACACCTATGGCTACACCTTC.

J is TRBJ1-2 and V is TRBV4-3; D perhaps matches TRBD1 (5 bases). The CDR3 has 17 residues. The germline V gene encodes CDR1 LGHNA and CDR2 YSLEER. Trimming removed 0 bases from V and 1 base from J, with 15 bases in between. The DNA for the CDR3 is TGCGCCAGCAGCCAAGATAACATGCACGGGGGTAACTATGGCTACACCTTC. This sequence encodes CASSQDNMHGGNYGYTF.

This rearrangement joins TRBV7-9 to TRBJ1-5; 7 positions agree with TRBD1. Germline V gene data show CDR1 as SEHNR and CDR2 as FQNEAQ (reference sequence). CDR3 length: 16 amino acids. J gave up 0 bases and V 3 bases, and 5 bases lay outside the gene matches. The CDR3 DNA is TGTGCCAGCAGCTTGGCGGGACAGAATAGCAATCAGCCCCAGCATTTT. This encodes CASSLAGQNSNQPQHF.

This rearrangement joins TRBV7-9 to TRBJ2-5, with D unresolved. V gave up 1 base and J gave up 5 bases, with 14 bases separating them. The CDR3 is made up of 15 amino acids. CDR1 SEHNR and CDR2 FQNEAQ come from the germline V gene (reference sequence). In nucleotides, the CDR3 is TGTGCCAGCAGCTTAGACCCTAGTTATCGGGAGACCCAGTACTTC. It encodes CASSLDPSYRETQYF.

The chain couples TRBV5-6 to TRBJ2-3; TRBD1 matches at 9 bases. The V gene end was trimmed by 3 bases and the J gene end by 3 bases; junction bases not matched to a gene: 5. The length of the CDR3 is 15 residues. The V gene's germline CDR1 is SGHDT and CDR2 YYEEEE. This CDR3 reads CASSWGDRETDTQYF. In DNA, the CDR3 is TGTGCCAGCAGCTGGGGGGACAGGGAAACAGATACGCAGTATTTT.

The sample holds a few counts of this clone. The chain has TRBV4-1 and TRBJ1-1; D ambiguous. Deletions cut 0 bases from V and 7 bases from J, with 9 bases between. Germline lookup yields CDR1 MGHRA and CDR2 YSYEKL. The CDR3 is 13 amino acids. The CDR3 coding sequence is TGCGCCAGCAGCCAAGATCGTACTTTTGAAGCTTTCTTT. It yields the protein CASSQDRTFEAFF.

The chain joins TRBV20-1 to TRBJ2-7, with D unclear. V lost 7 bases to trimming and J lost 1 base, with 8 bases between them. The CDR3 runs 11 residues. CDR1 and CDR2 from the germline V gene are DFQATT and SNEGSKA (reference sequence). The CDR3 protein is CSVTRSYEQYF. The DNA of the CDR3 is TGCAGTGTAACCCGGTCCTACGAGCAGTACTTC.

The rearrangement joins TRBV6-4 to TRBJ2-1; D perhaps matches TRBD1 (6 bases). CDR1 MRHNA and CDR2 SNTAGT come from the germline V gene. The CDR3 sequence is 13 residues long. V lost 3 bases, J lost 9 bases, and 12 bases lay in between. The CDR3 loop is CASSEMTGAEQFF. CDR3 nucleotides: TGTGCCAGCAGTGAGATGACAGGCGCTGAGCAGTTCTTC.

J is TRBJ1-1 and V is TRBV12-5; 8 nucleotides match TRBD1. The CDR3 consists of 15 residues. The V gene end was trimmed by 1 base and the J gene end by 2 bases; junction bases not matched to a gene: 3. CDR1 LGHNT and CDR2 FRNRAP come from the germline V gene. In DNA, the CDR3 is TGTGCTAGTGGTTTGGCCGGGACAGGAAACACTGAAGCTTTCTTT. Its translation is CASGLAGTGNTEAFF.

The chain uses TRBV10-3 and TRBJ1-1; 9 nucleotides align to TRBD1. The CDR3 is made up of 17 amino acids. Trimming cost V 7 bases and J 8 bases; bases outside gene matches: 20. The germline CDR1 and CDR2 sequences are ENHRY and SYGVKD. The CDR3 region is CAITKNAGTGRGTEAFF. The DNA for the CDR3 is TGTGCCATCACAAAGAACGCCGGGACAGGGCGTGGCACCGAAGCTTTCTTT.

CDR3 protein: CASSLDRTYTGELFF. DNA for the CDR3: TGCGCCAGCAGCTTGGACCGGACTTACACCGGGGAGCTGTTTTTT. This rearrangement joins TRBV5-1 to TRBJ2-2, with D perhaps TRBD2 (5 bases). CDR1 and CDR2 (germline): SGHRS, YFSETQ. CDR3 length: 15 amino acids. V was pared by 0 bases and J by 3 bases, with 9 bases between.

CDR3 in DNA: TGTGCCAGCAGCTTACCCGGGACAGGGACCCAAGAGACCCAGTACTTC. It translates to CASSLPGTGTQETQYF. The gene calls are TRBV7-9 and TRBJ2-5; TRBD1 agrees at 9 bases. The CDR3 consists of 16 residues. Germline trimming cut 2 bases from V and 1 base from J; bases unmatched to any gene: 5. Germline-derived CDR1 and CDR2 are SEHNR and FQNEAQ (reference sequence).

DNA for the CDR3: TGTGCCAGCACCCCGGGACTAGCCGGAAACATTCAGTACTTC. Translation gives CASTPGLAGNIQYF. V usage is TRBV7-2 and J usage is TRBJ2-4; 9 bases align to TRBD2. V was clipped by 7 bases and J by 6 bases; unmatched bases: 7. The germline gives CDR1 SGHTA, CDR2 FQGNSA. The CDR3 extends over 14 amino acids.

The chain is built from TRBV7-3 and TRBJ2-5; tentative D call: TRBD2 (6 bases). Germline CDR1 is SGHTA and CDR2 is FQGTGA. CDR3 size: 16 residues. Trimming shortened V by 5 bases and J by 3 bases, and 19 bases separated the two germline ends. The CDR3 region is CASSPFGAGWEETQYF. CDR3 nucleotides: TGTGCCAGCAGCCCTTTCGGGGCGGGATGGGAAGAGACCCAGTACTTC.

This chain joins TRBV27 and TRBJ1-6, with TRBD1 matching over 8 bases. Germline values: CDR1 MNHEY, CDR2 SMNVEV (reference sequence). With V trimmed by 5 bases and J by 9 bases, 9 bases remained unmatched. This CDR3 has 15 amino acids. CDR3 sequence: CASSLRDRIGSPLHF. The CDR3 nucleotides read TGTGCCAGCAGTCTCCGGGACAGGATAGGTTCACCCCTCCACTTT.

The count of this clone is one. V is TRBV18 and J is TRBJ1-4; D is unclear. Trimming cost V 5 bases and J 5 bases, with 15 bases left between them. The germline V gene has CDR1 KGHSH and CDR2 LQKENI. The CDR3 consists of 15 residues. The chain's CDR3 is CASSANYRNNEKLFF. Written as DNA, the CDR3 is TGTGCCAGCTCAGCAAATTACAGAAACAATGAAAAACTGTTTTTT.